This T cell receptor beta chain derives from a study of response to subunit inactivated influenza vaccine. Overall study results and limits: Authors suggested each seasonal flu vaccination may recruit only limited numbers of new T cells.

V was pared by 1 base and J by 9 bases, with 10 bases between. Germline assignment: CDR1 SGHAT and CDR2 FQDESV (reference sequence). The CDR3 covers 13 residues. One entry per CDR3 protein results from TCRdb running MiXCR on the RT-PCR reads. The table has approximately 530,000 distinct CDR3 sequences, roughly 8.2% seen once. This clonotype was recorded at least ten times. The antigen remains unidentified. This chain uses TRBV11-1 with TRBJ2-1; D gene ambiguous. The sample was PBMCs from blood, taken around 25 months after vaccination. The sequence came from a man in his fifties or sixties who received an inactivated influenza vaccine. The CDR3 DNA reads as TGTGCCAGCAGCTTAGGGGCAGGCGGTGAGCAGTTCTTC. Protein product: CASSLGAGGEQFF.